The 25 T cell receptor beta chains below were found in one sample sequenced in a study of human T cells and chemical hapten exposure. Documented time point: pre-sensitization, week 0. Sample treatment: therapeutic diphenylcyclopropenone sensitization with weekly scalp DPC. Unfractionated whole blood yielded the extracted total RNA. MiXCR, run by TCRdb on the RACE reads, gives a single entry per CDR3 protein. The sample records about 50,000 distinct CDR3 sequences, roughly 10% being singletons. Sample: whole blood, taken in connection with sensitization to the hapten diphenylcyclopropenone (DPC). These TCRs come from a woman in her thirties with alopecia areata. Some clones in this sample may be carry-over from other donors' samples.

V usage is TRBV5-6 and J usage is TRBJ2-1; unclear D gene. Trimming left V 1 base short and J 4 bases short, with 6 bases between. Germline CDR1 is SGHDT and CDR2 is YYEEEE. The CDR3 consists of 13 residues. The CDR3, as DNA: TGTGCCAGCAGCTTGATCAGATACAATGAGCAGTTCTTC. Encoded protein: CASSLIRYNEQFF.

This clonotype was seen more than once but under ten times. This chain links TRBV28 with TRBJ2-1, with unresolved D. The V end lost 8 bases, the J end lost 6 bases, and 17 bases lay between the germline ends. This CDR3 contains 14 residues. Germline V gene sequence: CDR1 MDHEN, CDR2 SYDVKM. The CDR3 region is CASSLWEFCNEQFF. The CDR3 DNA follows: TGTGCCAGCTCTCTGTGGGAATTCTGCAATGAGCAGTTCTTC.

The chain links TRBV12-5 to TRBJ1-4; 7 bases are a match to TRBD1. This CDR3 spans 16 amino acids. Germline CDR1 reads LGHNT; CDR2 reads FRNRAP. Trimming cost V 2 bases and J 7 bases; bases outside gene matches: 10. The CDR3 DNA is TGTGCTAGTGGTTTGTTCCGACAGGGTCGATGTGAAAAACTGTTTTTT. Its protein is CASGLFRQGRCEKLFF.

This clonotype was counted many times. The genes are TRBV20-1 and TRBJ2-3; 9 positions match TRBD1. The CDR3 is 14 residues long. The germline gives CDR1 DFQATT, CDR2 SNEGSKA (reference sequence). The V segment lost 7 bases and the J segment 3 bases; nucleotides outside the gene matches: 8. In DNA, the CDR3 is TGCAGTGTTCACGGGACAGGGAGGACAGATACGCAGTATTTT. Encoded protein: CSVHGTGRTDTQYF.

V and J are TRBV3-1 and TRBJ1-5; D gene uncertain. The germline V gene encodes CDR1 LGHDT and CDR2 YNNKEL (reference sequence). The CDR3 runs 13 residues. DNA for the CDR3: TGTGACAGAAGCCAAGACCTCTTTCAGCCCCAGCATTTT. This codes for CDRSQDLFQPQHF.

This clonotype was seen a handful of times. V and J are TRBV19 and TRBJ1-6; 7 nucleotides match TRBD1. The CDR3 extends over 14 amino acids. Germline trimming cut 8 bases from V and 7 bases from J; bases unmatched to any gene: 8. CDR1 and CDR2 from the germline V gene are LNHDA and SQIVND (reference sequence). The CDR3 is CASGEGTANSPLHF. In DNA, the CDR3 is TGTGCCAGTGGGGAAGGGACAGCAAATTCACCCCTCCACTTT. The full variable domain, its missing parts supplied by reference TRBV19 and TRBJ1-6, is DGGITQSPKYLFRKEGQNVTLSCEQNLNHDAMYWYRQDPGQGLRLIYYSQIVNDFQKGDIAEGYSVSREKKESFPLTVTSAQKNPTAFYLCASGEGTANSPLHFGNGTRLTVT.

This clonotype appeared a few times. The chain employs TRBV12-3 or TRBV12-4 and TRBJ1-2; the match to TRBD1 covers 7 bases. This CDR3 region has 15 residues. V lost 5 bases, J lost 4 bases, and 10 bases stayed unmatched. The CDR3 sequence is CASSPRDRDFYGYTF. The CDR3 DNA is TGTGCCAGCAGTCCCCGGGACAGAGATTTCTATGGCTACACCTTC.

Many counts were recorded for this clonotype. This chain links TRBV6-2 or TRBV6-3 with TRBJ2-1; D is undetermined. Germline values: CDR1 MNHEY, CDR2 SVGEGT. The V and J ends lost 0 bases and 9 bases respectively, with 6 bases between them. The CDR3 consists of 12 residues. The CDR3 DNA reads TGTGCCAGCAGTTACTCGAGGACTGAGCAGTTCTTC. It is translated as CASSYSRTEQFF.

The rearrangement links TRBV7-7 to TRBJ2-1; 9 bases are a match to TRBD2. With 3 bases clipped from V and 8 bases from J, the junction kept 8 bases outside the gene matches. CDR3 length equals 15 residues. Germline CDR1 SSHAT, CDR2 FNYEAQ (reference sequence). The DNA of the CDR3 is TGTGCCAGCAGCTTTCGGCGGGGGGGCCGCGATGAGCAGTTCTTC. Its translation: CASSFRRGGRDEQFF.

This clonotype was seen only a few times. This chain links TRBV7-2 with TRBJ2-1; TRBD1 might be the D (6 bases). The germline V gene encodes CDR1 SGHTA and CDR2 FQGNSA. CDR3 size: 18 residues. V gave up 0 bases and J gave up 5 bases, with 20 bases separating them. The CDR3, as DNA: TGTGCCAGCAGCTTAGCGGTTAATGTCAGGGGCAGGGACAATGAGCAGTTCTTC. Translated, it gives CASSLAVNVRGRDNEQFF.

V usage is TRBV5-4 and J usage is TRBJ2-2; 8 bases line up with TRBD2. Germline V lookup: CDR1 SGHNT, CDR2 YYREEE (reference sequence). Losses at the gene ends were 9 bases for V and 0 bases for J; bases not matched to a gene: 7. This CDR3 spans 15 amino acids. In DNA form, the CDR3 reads TGTGCCACGCAAAGACTAGCGACGAACACCGGGGAGCTGTTTTTT. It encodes CATQRLATNTGELFF.

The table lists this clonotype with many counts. The CDR3 DNA is TGTGCCAGCAGTTACTCTCTGGGGAATGAAAAACTGTTTTTT. It translates to CASSYSLGNEKLFF. The chain is built from TRBV6-5 and TRBJ1-4; D call uncertain. Germline CDR1 is MNHEY and CDR2 is SVGAGI. The germline V and J ends were trimmed by 0 bases and 5 bases, with 7 bases remaining between them. The CDR3 runs 14 residues.

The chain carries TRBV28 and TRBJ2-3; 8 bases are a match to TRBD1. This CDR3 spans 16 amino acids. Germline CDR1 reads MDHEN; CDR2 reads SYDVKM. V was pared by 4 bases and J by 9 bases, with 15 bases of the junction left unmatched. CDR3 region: CASSSTGTGAKGTQYF. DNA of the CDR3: TGTGCCAGCAGTTCCACCGGGACAGGTGCTAAGGGGACGCAGTATTTT. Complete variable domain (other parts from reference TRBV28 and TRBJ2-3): DVKVTQSSRYLVKRTGEKVFLECVQDMDHENMFWYRQDPGLGLRLIYFSYDVKMKEKGDIPEGYSVSREKKERFSLILESASTNQTSMYLCASSSTGTGAKGTQYFGPGTRLTVL.

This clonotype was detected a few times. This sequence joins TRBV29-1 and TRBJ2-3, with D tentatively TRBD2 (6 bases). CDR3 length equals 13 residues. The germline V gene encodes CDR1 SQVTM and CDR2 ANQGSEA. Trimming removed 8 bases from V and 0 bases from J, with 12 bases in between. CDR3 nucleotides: TGCAGCATCCGGGACTCGAGCACAGATACGCAGTATTTT. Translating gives CSIRDSSTDTQYF.

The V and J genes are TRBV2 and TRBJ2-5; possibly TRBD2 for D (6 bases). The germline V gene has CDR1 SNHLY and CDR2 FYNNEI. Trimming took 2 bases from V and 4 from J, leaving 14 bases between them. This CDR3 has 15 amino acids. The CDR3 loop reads CASSENGLPPETQYF. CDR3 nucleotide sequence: TGTGCCAGCAGTGAAAATGGACTACCCCCAGAGACCCAGTACTTC.

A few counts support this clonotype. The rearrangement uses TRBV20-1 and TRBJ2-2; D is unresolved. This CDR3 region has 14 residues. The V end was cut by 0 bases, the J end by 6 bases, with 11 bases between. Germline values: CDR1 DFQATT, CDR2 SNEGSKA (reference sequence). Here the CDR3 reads CSARDRAFAGELFF. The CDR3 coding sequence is TGCAGTGCTAGAGATCGCGCCTTCGCCGGGGAGCTGTTTTTT.

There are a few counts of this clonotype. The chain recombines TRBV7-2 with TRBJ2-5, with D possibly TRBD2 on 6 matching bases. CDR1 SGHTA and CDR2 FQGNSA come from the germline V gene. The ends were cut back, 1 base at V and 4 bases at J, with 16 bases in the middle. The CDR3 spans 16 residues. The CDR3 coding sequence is TGTGCCAGCAGCTTAGTGGTCGGGGGACCCACAGAGACCCAGTACTTC. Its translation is CASSLVVGGPTETQYF.

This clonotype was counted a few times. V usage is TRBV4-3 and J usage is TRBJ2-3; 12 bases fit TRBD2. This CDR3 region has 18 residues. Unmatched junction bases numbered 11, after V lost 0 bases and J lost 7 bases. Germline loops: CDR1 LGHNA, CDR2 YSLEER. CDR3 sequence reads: CASSQEANELAGGHTQYF. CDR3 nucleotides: TGCGCCAGCAGCCAAGAGGCCAATGAACTAGCGGGGGGCCATACGCAGTATTTT.

The chain's CDR3 is CASSQEQGWTEAFF. In nucleotides, the CDR3 is TGTGCCAGCAGCCAAGAACAGGGTTGGACTGAAGCTTTCTTT. The chain is built from TRBV3-1 and TRBJ1-1; perhaps TRBD1 as D (6 bases). Germline CDR1 is LGHDT and CDR2 is YNNKEL (reference sequence). Trimming shortened V by 0 bases and J by 5 bases, and 10 bases separated the two germline ends. CDR3 length equals 14 residues. Using reference TRBV3-1 and TRBJ1-1 for the parts outside the CDR3, the full variable domain is DTAVSQTPKYLVTQMGNDKSIKCEQNLGHDTMYWYKQDSKKFLKIMFSYNNKELIINETVPNRFSPKSPDKAHLNLHINSLELGDSAVYFCASSQEQGWTEAFFGQGTRLTVV.

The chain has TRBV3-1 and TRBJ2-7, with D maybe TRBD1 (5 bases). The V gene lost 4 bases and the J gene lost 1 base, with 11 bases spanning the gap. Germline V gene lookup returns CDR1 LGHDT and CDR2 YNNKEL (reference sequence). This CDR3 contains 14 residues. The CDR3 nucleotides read TGTGCCAGCAGCCGAGATCAGGGTTCCTACGAGCAGTACTTC. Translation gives CASSRDQGSYEQYF.

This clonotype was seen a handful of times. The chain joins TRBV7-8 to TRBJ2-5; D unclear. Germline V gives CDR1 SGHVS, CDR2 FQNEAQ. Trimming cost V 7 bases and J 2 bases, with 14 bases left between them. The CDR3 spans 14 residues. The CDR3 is CASTSPLTQETQYF. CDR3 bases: TGTGCCAGCACCTCACCCCTAACACAAGAGACCCAGTACTTC.

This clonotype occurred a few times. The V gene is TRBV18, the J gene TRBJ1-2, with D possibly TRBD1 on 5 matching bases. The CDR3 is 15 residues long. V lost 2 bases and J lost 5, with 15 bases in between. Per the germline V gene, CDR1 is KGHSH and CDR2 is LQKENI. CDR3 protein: CASSPSRSRDYGYTF. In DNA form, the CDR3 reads TGTGCCAGCTCACCATCGAGGTCCAGGGATTATGGCTACACCTTC.

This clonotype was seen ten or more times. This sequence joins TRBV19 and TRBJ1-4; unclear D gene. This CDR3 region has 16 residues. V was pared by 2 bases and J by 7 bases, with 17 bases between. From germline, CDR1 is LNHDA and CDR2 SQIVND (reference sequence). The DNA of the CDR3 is TGTGCCAGTAGTATACTTCGCGGTTGGCGGGGTGAAAAACTGTTTTTT. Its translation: CASSILRGWRGEKLFF.

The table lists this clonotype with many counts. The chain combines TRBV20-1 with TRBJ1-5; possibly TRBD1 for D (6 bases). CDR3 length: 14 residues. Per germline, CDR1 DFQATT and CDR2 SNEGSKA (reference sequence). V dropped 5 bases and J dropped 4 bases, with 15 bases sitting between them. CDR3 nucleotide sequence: TGCAGTGCTCCCGACAGGCGAGTAAATCAGCCCCAGCATTTT. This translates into CSAPDRRVNQPQHF.

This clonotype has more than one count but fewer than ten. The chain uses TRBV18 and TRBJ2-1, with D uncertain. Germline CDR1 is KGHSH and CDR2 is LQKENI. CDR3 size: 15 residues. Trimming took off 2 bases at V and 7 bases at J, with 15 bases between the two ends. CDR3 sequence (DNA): TGTGCCAGCTCACCAGGGGTTGGCGGAATGAATGAGCAGTTCTTC. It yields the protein CASSPGVGGMNEQFF.